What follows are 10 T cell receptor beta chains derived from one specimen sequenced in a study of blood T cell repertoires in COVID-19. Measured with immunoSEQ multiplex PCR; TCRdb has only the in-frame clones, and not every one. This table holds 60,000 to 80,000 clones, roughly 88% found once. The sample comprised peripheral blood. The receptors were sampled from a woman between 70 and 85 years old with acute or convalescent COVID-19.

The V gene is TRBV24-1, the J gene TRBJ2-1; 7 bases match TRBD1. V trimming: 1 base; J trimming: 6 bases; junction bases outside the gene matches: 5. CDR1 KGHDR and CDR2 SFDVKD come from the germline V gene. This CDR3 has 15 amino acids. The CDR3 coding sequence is TGTGCCACCAGTGATTTACACAGGGGTTTCAATGAGCAGTTCTTC. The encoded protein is CATSDLHRGFNEQFF.

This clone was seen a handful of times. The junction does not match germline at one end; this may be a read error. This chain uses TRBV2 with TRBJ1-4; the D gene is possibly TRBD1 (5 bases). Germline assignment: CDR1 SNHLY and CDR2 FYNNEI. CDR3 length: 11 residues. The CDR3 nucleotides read TGTGCCAGCAGTGAAAGTCGGGGGGTGGTTTTT. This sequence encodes CASSESRGVVF.

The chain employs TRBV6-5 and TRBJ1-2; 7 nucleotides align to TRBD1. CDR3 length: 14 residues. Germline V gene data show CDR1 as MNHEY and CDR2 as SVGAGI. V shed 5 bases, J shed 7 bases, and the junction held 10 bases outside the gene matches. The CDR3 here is CASSKSDREVGYTF. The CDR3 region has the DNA TGTGCCAGCAGTAAATCAGACAGGGAAGTTGGCTACACCTTC.

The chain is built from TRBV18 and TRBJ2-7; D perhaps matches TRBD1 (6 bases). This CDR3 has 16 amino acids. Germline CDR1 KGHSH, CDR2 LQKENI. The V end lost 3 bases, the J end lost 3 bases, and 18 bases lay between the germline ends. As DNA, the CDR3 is TGTGCCAGCTCACCTTCCGGGACACTTAGCATCTACGAGCAGTACTTC. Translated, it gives CASSPSGTLSIYEQYF.

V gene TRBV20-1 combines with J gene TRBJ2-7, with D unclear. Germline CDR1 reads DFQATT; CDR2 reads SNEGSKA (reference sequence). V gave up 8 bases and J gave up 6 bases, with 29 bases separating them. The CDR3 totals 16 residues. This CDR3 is CSPRAREPYGSGEQYF. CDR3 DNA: TGCAGTCCTCGTGCTAGAGAACCATATGGCAGTGGCGAGCAGTACTTC.

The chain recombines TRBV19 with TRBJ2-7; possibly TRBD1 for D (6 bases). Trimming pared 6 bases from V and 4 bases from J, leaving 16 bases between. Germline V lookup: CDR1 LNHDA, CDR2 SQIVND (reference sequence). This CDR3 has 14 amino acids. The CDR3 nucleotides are TGTGCCAGTAGCACCGGGGACACCCCTTACGAGCAGTACTTC. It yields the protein CASSTGDTPYEQYF.

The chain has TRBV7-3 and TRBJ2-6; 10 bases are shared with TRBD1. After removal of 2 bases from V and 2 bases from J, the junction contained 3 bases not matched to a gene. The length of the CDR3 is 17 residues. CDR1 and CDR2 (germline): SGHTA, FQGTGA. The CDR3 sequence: CASSLRGTGAGANVLTF. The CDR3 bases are TGTGCCAGCAGCTTACGCGGGACAGGGGCTGGGGCCAACGTCCTGACTTTC.

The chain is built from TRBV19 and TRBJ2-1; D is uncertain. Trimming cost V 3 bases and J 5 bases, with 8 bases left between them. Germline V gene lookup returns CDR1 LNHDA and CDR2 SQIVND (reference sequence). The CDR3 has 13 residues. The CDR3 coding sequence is TGTGCCAGTAGTATCCGAGGAGACAATGAGCAGTTCTTC. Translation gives CASSIRGDNEQFF.

CDR3 in DNA: TGTGCCAGCAGCTACGGGACAGGAGGTCCTAATGAAAAACTGTTTTTT. Protein sequence: CASSYGTGGPNEKLFF. The chain uses TRBV7-9 and TRBJ1-4; 8 bases align to TRBD1. CDR1 is SEHNR and CDR2 is FQNEAQ in the germline V gene (reference sequence). The CDR3 contains 16 residues. J lost 3 bases, V lost 4 bases, and 7 bases had no gene match.

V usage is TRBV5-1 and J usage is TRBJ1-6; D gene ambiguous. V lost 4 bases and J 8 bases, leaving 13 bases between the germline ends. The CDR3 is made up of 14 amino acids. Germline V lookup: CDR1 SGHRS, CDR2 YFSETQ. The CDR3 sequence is CASSPGLRDSPLHF. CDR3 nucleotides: TGCGCCAGCAGCCCAGGACTTAGGGATTCACCCCTCCACTTT.